Reported below is one T cell receptor (beta chain). These data come from a study of blood T cell repertoires in COVID-19. Across the study: The United States, Italy and Spain provided the acute and convalescent COVID-19 samples. Sample material is recorded as cDNA or gDNA derived from T cells, B-cell-depleted T cells, or PBMCs.

In the authors' workflow: Nucleated cell number was recorded as an estimate derived from reference gene primer amplification. This table comes from immunoSEQ multiplex PCR, and its TCRdb copy is limited to in-frame clones, with some not included. That table supplies the V and J calls and clone size; D and trimming were determined from the DNA. The top ten hold almost 40% of the sample, which has some 28,000 clones, 76% seen once. Sequenced sample: peripheral blood. The TCR sequence derives from a man between 65 and 80 years old with acute or convalescent COVID-19.

CDR3 sequence: CAISASTGTYEQYF. CDR3 coding DNA: TGTGCCATCAGTGCATCGACGGGTACCTACGAGCAGTACTTC. The chain has TRBV10-3 and TRBJ2-7; D remains unclear. CDR3 length: 14 amino acids. V shed 4 bases and J shed 2 bases, with 12 bases lying between them. Per germline, CDR1 ENHRY and CDR2 SYGVKD.